The present T cell receptor (beta chain) was sequenced within a study of identical twins (dated by TCRdb to the mid-2010s). General notes on the study: To test whether fetal clonotypes persist, the study used deep sequencing on TCR alpha and beta repertoires from monozygotic twins, unrelated adults of various ages, and cord blood. To rule out contamination, the twin experiments were replicated at different times with different library preparation protocols.

Summary of the overall study and its limitations: A weaker excess of twin sharing was found in beta out-of-frame sequences because the signal-to-noise ratio was lowered by fewer shared sequences. In monozygotic twins, recombination models systematically underestimated out-of-frame TCR alpha sharing, but the models matched the sharing seen between unrelated individuals. Zero-insertion analyses could be partly confounded by invariant T cells such as MAIT and iNKT, although diverse VJ usage argued against such confounding for most clonotypes. Because the same donors could not be followed over many years, the conclusions depended on cross-sectional statistical analysis. Compared with coincidental sharing between unrelated individuals, out-of-frame TCR alpha sequences shared between twins had an excess of sequences with low generation probability. Fewer insertions were carried by abundant cord blood beta clonotypes; a weaker similar trend was observed in young adult naive repertoires, while no such trend was observed in memory repertoires.

The library was obtained by 5' RACE. Sequencing instrument: Illumina HiSeq 2000. Template switching added a universal primer binding site, and the final cDNA carried a unique molecular identifier that allowed TCR cDNA molecules to be counted accurately. Specific primers in the conserved constant-segment region were used to synthesize first-strand cDNA for TCR alpha and beta chains. To control for contamination, each cDNA library was double barcoded with a SMART-Mk sample barcode plus Illumina barcodes. TruSeq adapter sequences along with Illumina sample barcodes were introduced in two successive PCR steps. The Illumina HiSeq platform was used with custom primers to sequence TCR alpha and beta cDNA libraries. As for how the authors treated the data: Unique molecular identifiers were extracted from raw reads with MiGEC, and CDR3 positions were determined with MiXCR. Recombination models were inferred per individual with the repgenHMM and IGoR tools using an EM algorithm. The analysis of shared clonotypes was done with the tcR package in R, with sharing normalized by the product of cloneset sizes. Out-of-frame nonproductive sequences were analyzed to study raw recombination free of thymic and clonal selection effects. TCRdb handled the public reads itself, with Q25 trimming in fastp and clone calling in MiXCR, and kept productive beta chains. Every entry covers one CDR3 protein and lists the most common genes and DNA from its rows. TCRdb's processing, not the authors', yielded these V and J calls. The sample profile shows 200,000 to 300,000 distinct CDR3 sequences; 8% to 11% of them were found once. Less than 12% of the sample goes to the ten largest clones.

Every donor was a healthy Caucasian. Miltenyi CD45RO+ enrichment and human naive T-cell isolation kits were used to isolate memory (CD45RO+) and naive T cells from PBMC. This clonotype was counted between two and nine times. Its specific antigen is unknown. No per-base quality is available; no much larger clone lies one base away. The material sequenced was memory T cells sorted from blood. The cell subset or site label here, explained by the study, means: CD45RO+ enriched T cells. The TCR sequence derives from a man in his forties or fifties in good health.

The DNA reads TGTGCCAGTAGCCTGATCCACCGGGGCTATGGCTACACCTTC. This is translated as CASSLIHRGYGYTF. This sequence uses TRBV19 and TRBJ1-2, with no D gene named confidently. CDR1 and CDR2 were assigned from the germline V gene (reference sequence) as LNHDA and SQIVND. Inclusive of the bounding cysteine and phenylalanine, the CDR3 is 14 residues long. The CDR3 DNA has 42 bases and is translated from base 1. The junction shows trimming of 6 bases on V and 4 bases on J, plus 15 bases between the germline ends.